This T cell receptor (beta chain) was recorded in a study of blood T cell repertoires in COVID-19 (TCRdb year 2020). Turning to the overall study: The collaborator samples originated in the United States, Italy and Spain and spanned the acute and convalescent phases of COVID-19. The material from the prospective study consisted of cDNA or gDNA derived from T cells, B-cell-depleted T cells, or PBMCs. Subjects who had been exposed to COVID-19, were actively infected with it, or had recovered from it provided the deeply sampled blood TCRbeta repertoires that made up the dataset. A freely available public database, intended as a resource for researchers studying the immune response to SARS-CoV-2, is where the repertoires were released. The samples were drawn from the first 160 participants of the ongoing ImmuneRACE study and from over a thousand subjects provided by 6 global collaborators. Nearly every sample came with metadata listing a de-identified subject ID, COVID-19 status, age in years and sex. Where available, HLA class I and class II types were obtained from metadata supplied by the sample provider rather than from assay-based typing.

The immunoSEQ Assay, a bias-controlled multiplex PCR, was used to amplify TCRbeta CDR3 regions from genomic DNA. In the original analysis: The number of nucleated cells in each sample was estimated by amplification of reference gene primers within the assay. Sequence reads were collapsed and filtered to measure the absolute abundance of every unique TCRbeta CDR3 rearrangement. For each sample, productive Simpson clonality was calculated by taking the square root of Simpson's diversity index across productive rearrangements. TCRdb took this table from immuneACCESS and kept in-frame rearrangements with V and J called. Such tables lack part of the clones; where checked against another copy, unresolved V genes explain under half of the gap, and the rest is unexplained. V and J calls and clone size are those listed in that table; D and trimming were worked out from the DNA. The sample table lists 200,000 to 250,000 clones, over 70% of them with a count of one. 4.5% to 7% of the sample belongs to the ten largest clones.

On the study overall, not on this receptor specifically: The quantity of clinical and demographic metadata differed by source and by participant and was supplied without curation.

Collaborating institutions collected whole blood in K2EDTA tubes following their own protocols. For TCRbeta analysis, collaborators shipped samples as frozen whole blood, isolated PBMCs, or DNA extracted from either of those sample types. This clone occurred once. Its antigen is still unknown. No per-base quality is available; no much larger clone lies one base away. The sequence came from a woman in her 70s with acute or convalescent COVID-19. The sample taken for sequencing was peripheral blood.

The bases read TGTGCCAGCAGTGAAAACCAGGGGATAACCGGGGAGCTGTTTTTT. This gives the protein CASSENQGITGELFF. The rearrangement combines TRBV27 with TRBJ2-2, and possibly TRBD1, on 6 matching bases. The CDR3 runs 15 residues from the cysteine to the phenylalanine. The retained sequence is limited to the CDR3, 45 bases, with the frame set at the first base. V and J lose 5 bases and 5 bases, and a span of 15 bases separates them. In the germline V gene (reference sequence), CDR1 corresponds to MNHEY and CDR2 to SMNVEV.